The T cell receptor beta chain described here comes from a study of blood T cell repertoires in COVID-19. Measured with immunoSEQ multiplex PCR; TCRdb has only the in-frame clones, and not every one. This sample has 310,000 or so clones, with 87% found just once. The sample holds a few counts of this clone. The CDR3 runs to 16 residues. Germline values: CDR1 SGHAT, CDR2 FQNNGV. V lost 1 base and J lost 4, with 16 bases in between. Clinical history reported by participants formed the basis on which cohorts were assigned. This chain joins TRBV11-2 and TRBJ1-1; perhaps TRBD1 as D (5 bases). The receptor comes from a young woman who had recovered from COVID-19. Specimen: PBMCs or T cells enriched from blood (not recorded which). The CDR3 here is CASSLGVTQGGTEAFF. The CDR3 DNA sequence: TGTGCCAGCAGCTTAGGAGTTACTCAGGGAGGCACTGAAGCTTTCTTT. Together with reference TRBV11-2 and TRBJ1-1, the CDR3 gives the full variable domain: EAGVAQSPRYKIIEKRQSVAFWCNPISGHATLYWYQQILGQGPKLLIQFQNNGVVDDSQLPKDRFSAERLKGVDSTLKIQPAKLEDSAVYLCASSLGVTQGGTEAFFGQGTRLTVV.